The 21 T cell receptor beta chains below were found in one sample sequenced in a study of beta chain features in type 1 diabetes. Every isolated RNA sample was fully reverse transcribed, so sequencing captured expressed TCRB transcripts. Clones were sequenced by immunoSEQ multiplex PCR, and TCRdb holds only the in-frame ones, with some missing. The table has 200,000 to 250,000 clones, 11% seen once. Specimen: central memory CD4+ T cells from blood. The receptor source for this set is a man between 18 and 35 years old in good health.

This clone has a handful of counts. This chain joins TRBV6-6 and TRBJ1-4; D might be TRBD1 (5 bases). Germline V gene lookup returns CDR1 MNHNY and CDR2 SVGAGI (reference sequence). CDR3 length: 14 amino acids. Deletions cut 8 bases from V and 7 bases from J, with 17 bases between. CDR3 region: CASGPPGTGEKLFF. The CDR3 nucleotides read TGTGCCAGCGGCCCCCCGGGGACGGGTGAAAAACTGTTTTTT.

The table lists this clone with many counts. This sequence joins TRBV30 and TRBJ1-2; D is perhaps TRBD1 (5 bases). The germline CDR1 and CDR2 sequences are GTSNPN and SVGIG (reference sequence). The CDR3 is 13 amino acids. The ends were cut back, 0 bases at V and 8 bases at J, with 13 bases in the middle. As DNA, the CDR3 is TGTGCCTGGAGTGTACAAGGGGATCTGGGCTACACCTTC. Protein sequence: CAWSVQGDLGYTF.

This clone was seen repeatedly, ten times or more. The rearrangement uses TRBV7-9 and TRBJ2-7; D remains ambiguous. V gave up 6 bases and J gave up 1 base, with 10 bases separating them. CDR1 is SEHNR, CDR2 FQNEAQ, per germline (reference sequence). This CDR3 contains 13 residues. CDR3 nucleotide sequence: TGTGCCAGCAGTCCCTTGCGGTCCTACGAGCAGTACTTC. Protein: CASSPLRSYEQYF.

Only a few counts were recorded for this clone. CDR3 sequence reads: CASSLILAEDYEQYF. The DNA of the CDR3 is TGCGCCAGCAGCCTAATACTAGCGGAGGACTACGAGCAGTACTTC. The chain combines TRBV4-1 with TRBJ2-7, with 8 bases identical to TRBD2. Unmatched junction bases numbered 8, after V lost 4 bases and J lost 3 bases. Germline values: CDR1 MGHRA, CDR2 YSYEKL. CDR3 length: 15 residues.

This chain connects TRBV2 to TRBJ2-6, with D unresolved. The CDR3 is made up of 14 amino acids. Per the germline V gene, CDR1 is SNHLY and CDR2 is FYNNEI. The V end lost 6 bases, the J end lost 0 bases, and 6 bases lay between the germline ends. The chain's CDR3 is CASRQSSGANVLTF. For the CDR3, the DNA is TGTGCCAGCAGGCAGAGCTCTGGGGCCAACGTCCTGACTTTC. Full variable domain (missing parts from reference TRBV2 and TRBJ2-6): EPEVTQTPSHQVTQMGQEVILRCVPISNHLYFYWYRQILGQKVEFLVSFYNNEISEKSEIFDDQFSVERPDGSNFTLKIRSTKLEDSAMYFCASRQSSGANVLTFGAGSRLTVL.

This rearrangement joins TRBV29-1 to TRBJ2-5, with D perhaps TRBD1 (6 bases). The ends were cut back, 4 bases at V and 1 base at J, with 16 bases in the middle. The CDR3 has 15 amino acids. Germline V gene sequence: CDR1 SQVTM, CDR2 ANQGSEA. This chain's CDR3 is CSVVWVGQTQETQYF. In DNA form, the CDR3 reads TGCAGCGTTGTATGGGTAGGACAGACCCAAGAGACCCAGTACTTC.

This chain joins TRBV7-8 and TRBJ2-3; D is unclear. CDR3 length equals 16 residues. Germline V gene data show CDR1 as SGHVS and CDR2 as FQNEAQ. V lost 8 bases and J 0 bases, leaving 18 bases between the germline ends. The chain's CDR3 is CASSRPTVPSTDTQYF. Written as DNA, the CDR3 is TGTGCCAGCTCAAGACCCACTGTCCCTAGCACAGATACGCAGTATTTT.

This clone was counted ten times or more. This chain links TRBV7-8 with TRBJ2-3; unclear D gene. Germline CDR1 is SGHVS and CDR2 is FQNEAQ. V lost 1 base to trimming and J lost 7 bases, with 12 bases between them. The CDR3 totals 14 residues. CDR3 nucleotide sequence: TGTGCCAGCAGCTTAGTTGCTAGTGGGTATACGCAGTATTTT. This gives the protein CASSLVASGYTQYF.

The chain links TRBV5-4 to TRBJ2-4; D is perhaps TRBD1 (6 bases). In germline, CDR1 is SGHNT, CDR2 YYREEE (reference sequence). CDR3 size: 16 residues. With 0 bases removed from V and 8 bases from J, the gap between germline ends came to 18 bases. The CDR3 coding sequence is TGTGCCAGCAGCTTGGACAGGGCTCCCTTCACGGACATTCAGTACTTC. Its protein is CASSLDRAPFTDIQYF.

This clone was counted only a few times. The chain has TRBV6-5 and TRBJ2-7; 8 bases line up with TRBD2. This CDR3 region has 14 residues. Germline trimming cut 6 bases from V and 2 bases from J; bases unmatched to any gene: 6. The germline V gene encodes CDR1 MNHEY and CDR2 SVGAGI. CDR3 loop: CASRSSGSPYEQYF. In DNA, the CDR3 is TGTGCCAGCAGGTCTAGCGGGTCCCCCTACGAGCAGTACTTC.

The rearrangement links TRBV4-3 to TRBJ1-5; no reliable D call. The CDR3 is 13 amino acids. CDR1 and CDR2 from the germline V gene are LGHNA and YSLEER. Between the trimmed V and J ends, which lost 3 bases and 5 bases, there was a span of 8 bases. CDR3 nucleotides: TGCGCCAGCAGCCAGCAGGAGGATCAGCCCCAGCATTTT. Translation gives CASSQQEDQPQHF.

This clone was seen more than once but under ten times. The chain links TRBV9 to TRBJ1-4; 7 bases agree with TRBD1. V was pared by 6 bases and J by 3 bases, with 8 bases of the junction left unmatched. CDR3 length: 15 amino acids. The germline V gene encodes CDR1 SGDLS and CDR2 YYNGEE. The CDR3 loop reads CASTRGGTANEKLFF. Written as DNA, the CDR3 is TGTGCCAGCACCCGGGGAGGGACAGCTAATGAAAAACTGTTTTTT.

This clone has more than one count but fewer than ten. The chain joins TRBV20-1 to TRBJ2-3, with unresolved D. V was clipped by 6 bases and J by 6 bases, with 10 bases between them. Looked up from germline, CDR1 is DFQATT and CDR2 is SNEGSKA (reference sequence). CDR3 length: 11 residues. CDR3 coding DNA: TGCAGTGCACCTGAGAGGGATACGCAGTATTTT. Protein sequence: CSAPERDTQYF.

This chain joins TRBV28 and TRBJ2-1; 11 positions match TRBD1. CDR3 size: 18 residues. CDR1 is MDHEN, CDR2 SYDVKM, per germline. The V segment lost 6 bases and the J segment 4 bases; nucleotides outside the gene matches: 14. CDR3 nucleotides: TGTGCCAGCAGCCGACCCAACCGGACAGGGGGCAAATACAATGAGCAGTTCTTC. Translation: CASSRPNRTGGKYNEQFF. Full variable domain (rest looked up from reference TRBV28 and TRBJ2-1): DVKVTQSSRYLVKRTGEKVFLECVQDMDHENMFWYRQDPGLGLRLIYFSYDVKMKEKGDIPEGYSVSREKKERFSLILESASTNQTSMYLCASSRPNRTGGKYNEQFFGPGTRLTVL.

This clone was picked up many times. DNA of the CDR3: TGTGCCAGTAGTGTCCAGACGACGTCCGCTGAAGCTTTCTTT. It encodes CASSVQTTSAEAFF. J is TRBJ1-1 and V is TRBV19; D is unclear. V was clipped by 5 bases and J by 6 bases, with 16 bases between them. The CDR3 has 14 residues. Germline CDR1 reads LNHDA; CDR2 reads SQIVND (reference sequence).

This clone came up a few times. The J gene is TRBJ2-4, the V gene TRBV7-2; D gene uncertain. Germline CDR1 is SGHTA and CDR2 is FQGNSA. The V end was cut by 5 bases, the J end by 2 bases, with 16 bases between. The CDR3 length is 16 residues. CDR3 nucleotide sequence: TGTGCCAGCAGCCTACCGCTCTCGACCACCAAAAACATTCAGTACTTC. Translated: CASSLPLSTTKNIQYF. Supplemented by reference TRBV7-2 and TRBJ2-4, the full variable domain reads GAGVSQSPSNKVTEKGKDVELRCDPISGHTALYWYRQSLGQGLEFLIYFQGNSAPDKSGLPSDRFSAERTGGSVSTLTIQRTQQEDSAVYLCASSLPLSTTKNIQYFGAGTRLSVL.

This clone was recorded many times. The V and J genes are TRBV7-2 and TRBJ2-5; 7 nucleotides align to TRBD1. CDR3 length equals 15 residues. V trimming: 4 bases; J trimming: 7 bases; junction bases outside the gene matches: 12. Per germline, CDR1 SGHTA and CDR2 FQGNSA. CDR3 residues: CASSSGTVWIGTQYF. CDR3 in DNA: TGTGCCAGCAGCTCCGGGACAGTCTGGATCGGGACCCAGTACTTC.

This chain uses TRBV9 with TRBJ2-1, with D uncertain. V was trimmed by 0 bases and J by 5 bases, leaving 6 bases between them. Germline assignment: CDR1 SGDLS and CDR2 YYNGEE. There are 13 residues in the CDR3. CDR3: CASSVDTNNEQFF. The DNA of the CDR3 is TGTGCCAGCAGCGTAGACACTAACAATGAGCAGTTCTTC. Based on the CDR3 plus reference TRBV9 and TRBJ2-1, the full variable domain is DSGVTQTPKHLITATGQRVTLRCSPRSGDLSVYWYQQSLDQGLQFLIQYYNGEERAKGNILERFSAQQFPDLHSELNLSSLELGDSALYFCASSVDTNNEQFFGPGTRLTVL.

This clone was seen a handful of times. The V gene is TRBV30, the J gene TRBJ2-1, with D perhaps being TRBD1 or TRBD2 (5 bases each). In germline, CDR1 is GTSNPN, CDR2 SVGIG (reference sequence). This CDR3 is built from 16 residues. The V gene lost 3 bases and the J gene lost 0 bases, with 15 bases spanning the gap. The CDR3, as DNA: TGTGCCTGGAGCGACTATACAGGATACTCCTACAATGAGCAGTTCTTC. Its translation is CAWSDYTGYSYNEQFF.

This rearrangement joins TRBV5-6 to TRBJ1-2, with a weak D call TRBD1 (5 bases). The V end was cut by 5 bases, the J end by 0 bases, with 14 bases between. Germline V gene sequence: CDR1 SGHDT, CDR2 YYEEEE. The CDR3 has 15 residues. The CDR3 here is CASREEVGANYGYTF. CDR3 sequence (DNA): TGTGCCAGCAGAGAGGAGGTAGGGGCTAACTATGGCTACACCTTC. Supplemented by reference TRBV5-6 and TRBJ1-2, the full variable domain reads DAGVTQSPTHLIKTRGQQVTLRCSPKSGHDTVSWYQQALGQGPQFIFQYYEEEERQRGNFPDRFSGHQFPNYSSELNVNALLLGDSALYLCASREEVGANYGYTFGSGTRLTVV.

This clone was recorded at least ten times. V and J are TRBV29-1 and TRBJ1-2; D possibly corresponds to TRBD1 (6 bases). Between the trimmed V and J ends, which lost 7 bases and 9 bases, there was a span of 18 bases. This CDR3 contains 12 residues. Germline V gives CDR1 SQVTM, CDR2 ANQGSEA. This CDR3 is CSANRAGGSYTF. CDR3 nucleotides: TGCAGCGCGAACAGGGCTGGCGGAAGCTACACCTTC.